The clone carrying this T cell receptor beta chain has a count of ten or more. A patient was excluded if there was uncontrolled infection, other autoimmune disease, pregnancy or lactation. Diagnoses used clinical symptoms, serum thyroxine and TRAb, thyroid ultrasound and orbital computed tomography. This sample is drawn from a study of T cells in Graves' hyperthyroidism and ophthalmopathy. Researchers amplified the TCR beta CDR3 regions from RNA transcripts. Initially, a first-round RT-PCR of the TCR CDR3 employed the HTBI primer set. MiXCR, run by TCRdb on the multiplex PCR reads, gives a single entry per CDR3 protein. The table has more than 500,000 distinct CDR3 sequences, approximately 15% seen once. The length of the CDR3 is 16 residues. V was trimmed by 0 bases and J by 1 base, leaving 12 bases between them. Germline V gives CDR1 KGHSH, CDR2 LQKENI.

Sequencing was performed on blood. This sequence joins TRBV18 and TRBJ1-1; D remains ambiguous. The receptor was derived from a woman aged 40-49 years with Graves' hyperthyroidism. The CDR3 is CASSPPIASSNTEAFF. CDR3 DNA sequence: TGTGCCAGCTCACCACCTATCGCCAGCTCGAACACTGAAGCTTTCTTT.